Shown below are 25 T cell receptor beta chains from a single sample sequenced in a study of T cell responses to AZD1222 COVID-19 vaccine. The protocol was immunoSEQ multiplex PCR, while the TCRdb copy is restricted to in-frame clones and leaves out a portion. The table shows about 130,000 clones, with 92% occurring only once. The starting material was peripheral blood, obtained on day 0 of AZD1222 vaccination. The receptors here all came from an adult in good health.

The chain has TRBV11-3 and TRBJ2-2; 11 bases line up with TRBD1. Trimming took 5 bases from V and 6 from J; bases not matched to a gene: 8. The CDR3 is made up of 16 amino acids. Germline lookup yields CDR1 SGHNT and CDR2 YENEEA. The CDR3 coding sequence is TGTGCCAGCAGCCCGACCTGGACAGGGGGCTCCGGGGAGCTGTTTTTT. This codes for CASSPTWTGGSGELFF.

The V call is TRBV5-1, the J call TRBJ1-1, with unresolved D. The CDR3 is 15 amino acids. V was shortened by 4 bases and J by 7 bases, with 20 bases between the two germline ends. The germline V gene encodes CDR1 SGHRS and CDR2 YFSETQ. CDR3 bases: TGCGCCAGCAGCAGGAACTTCAGGCCCGAGGGTGAAGCTTTCTTT. Its protein product is CASSRNFRPEGEAFF.

V usage is TRBV2 and J usage is TRBJ2-6; TRBD1 is a possible D gene (6 bases). V shed 4 bases and J shed 8 bases, with 30 bases lying between them. The CDR3 covers 20 residues. Germline assignment: CDR1 SNHLY and CDR2 FYNNEI. DNA for the CDR3: TGTGCCAGCAGTGCATTGGGGGCGCGAGGGTCACTGGTTGTTTCCAACGTCCTGACTTTC. This encodes CASSALGARGSLVVSNVLTF.

The CDR3 DNA sequence: TGCGCCAGCAGCTTGGGTTGGGGGGCCAGGGATGAGCAGTTCTTC. Translating it yields CASSLGWGARDEQFF. The J gene is TRBJ2-1, the V gene TRBV5-1; D assignment may be TRBD1 or TRBD2 (6 bases each). The CDR3 has 15 residues. V was clipped by 0 bases and J by 8 bases, with 15 bases between them. Germline CDR1 and CDR2: SGHRS and YFSETQ.

The V call is TRBV28, the J call TRBJ1-2; 7 bases map to TRBD1. Germline lookup yields CDR1 MDHEN and CDR2 SYDVKM. CDR3 size: 13 residues. Trimming cost V 8 bases and J 7 bases; bases outside gene matches: 10. For the CDR3, the DNA is TGTGCCAGCGGGGACAGTCCTAACCTTGGCTACACCTTC. It encodes CASGDSPNLGYTF.

The genes are TRBV24-1 and TRBJ2-1; no clear D. The CDR3 length is 11 residues. V lost 4 bases, J lost 15 bases, and 12 bases lay in between. CDR1 is KGHDR, CDR2 SFDVKD, per germline. Here the CDR3 DNA reads TGTGCCACCAGTGACCCCTCCAGGTGGTTCTTC. Amino acid sequence: CATSDPSRWFF.

The genes are TRBV7-2 and TRBJ2-7; 12 positions agree with TRBD2. V shed 5 bases, J shed 6 bases, and the junction held 5 bases outside the gene matches. The CDR3 covers 14 residues. CDR1 is SGHTA and CDR2 is FQGNSA in the germline V gene. The CDR3 DNA follows: TGTGCCAGCAGCCCCCGGACTAGCGGGGCCGAGCAGTACTTC. Translated: CASSPRTSGAEQYF.

The rearrangement uses TRBV19 and TRBJ2-7; D is unclear. Germline V lookup: CDR1 LNHDA, CDR2 SQIVND (reference sequence). This CDR3 is 15 amino acids long. V lost 1 base and J lost 1, with 11 bases in between. CDR3 DNA: TGTGCCAGTAGTATAGGTGTATTTTCGTCCTACGAGCAGTACTTC. It codes for CASSIGVFSSYEQYF.

The CDR3: CASSPGRGGIYNEQFF. CDR3 in DNA: TGTGCCAGCAGCCCCGGACGGGGCGGGATATACAATGAGCAGTTCTTC. The chain is built from TRBV11-3 and TRBJ2-1; possibly TRBD2 for D (6 bases). V was shortened by 5 bases and J by 4 bases, with 18 bases between the two germline ends. CDR3 size: 16 residues. In germline, CDR1 is SGHNT, CDR2 YENEEA.

Only one count was recorded for this clone. The chain combines TRBV7-8 with TRBJ1-5; D is ambiguous. This CDR3 has 15 amino acids. The germline CDR1 and CDR2 sequences are SGHVS and FQNEAQ. Deletions cut 7 bases from V and 1 base from J, with 14 bases between. CDR3 nucleotides: TGTGCCAGCAATAAAAGAGGCAGGAGCAATCAGCCCCAGCATTTT. This translates into CASNKRGRSNQPQHF.

This clone turned up a few times. The chain uses TRBV27 and TRBJ1-1; possibly TRBD1 for D (5 bases). The CDR3 is 13 amino acids. V lost 3 bases, J lost 4 bases, and 9 bases lay in between. Per the germline V gene, CDR1 is MNHEY and CDR2 is SMNVEV (reference sequence). The CDR3 loop reads CASSFRGLTEAFF. CDR3 nucleotide sequence: TGTGCCAGCAGTTTCCGGGGCCTCACTGAAGCTTTCTTT.

The chain is built from TRBV7-9 and TRBJ1-2; D is possibly TRBD1 (5 bases). Trimming stripped 5 bases from V and 2 bases from J, with 6 bases between. Germline loops: CDR1 SEHNR, CDR2 FQNEAQ (reference sequence). The length of the CDR3 is 12 residues. This CDR3 reads CASSPGNYGYTF. The CDR3 nucleotides are TGTGCCAGCAGCCCAGGGAACTATGGCTACACCTTC.

The chain couples TRBV3-1 (or the pseudogene TRBV3-2) to TRBJ2-5; 7 nucleotides line up with TRBD2. Germline CDR1 LGHDT, CDR2 YNNKEL (reference sequence). The V segment lost 0 bases and the J segment 1 base; nucleotides outside the gene matches: 11. The CDR3 has 18 amino acids. CDR3 residues: CASSQDPVQRGRQETQYF. Written as DNA, the CDR3 is TGTGCCAGCAGCCAAGATCCTGTGCAGCGGGGCCGCCAAGAGACCCAGTACTTC.

This CDR3 is CASSPGTGHQETQYF. The DNA for the CDR3 is TGCGCCAGCAGTCCCGGGACAGGGCACCAAGAGACCCAGTACTTC. This rearrangement joins TRBV10-1 to TRBJ2-5, with 9 bases that match TRBD1. CDR1 WNHNN and CDR2 SYGVQD come from the germline V gene (reference sequence). This CDR3 region has 15 residues. The V and J ends lost 5 bases and 0 bases, in that order; junction bases with no gene match: 4.

This chain uses TRBV4-2 with TRBJ2-4; 7 nucleotides line up with TRBD1. V gave up 5 bases and J gave up 1 base; unmatched junction bases: 5. Germline assignment: CDR1 LGHNA and CDR2 YNFKEQ. The CDR3 covers 15 residues. Written as DNA, the CDR3 is TGTGCCAGCAGCGAACCACAGGGGGCCAAAAACATTCAGTACTTC. Its protein product is CASSEPQGAKNIQYF.

V usage is TRBV6-2 or TRBV6-3 and J usage is TRBJ1-2, with 7 nucleotides matching TRBD1. Per the germline V gene, CDR1 is MNHEY and CDR2 is SVGEGT. The V and J ends lost 1 base and 0 bases, in that order; junction bases with no gene match: 11. The CDR3 consists of 18 residues. The CDR3 reads CASSYFGGGNHANYGYTF. CDR3 sequence (DNA): TGTGCCAGCAGTTACTTCGGAGGGGGCAACCACGCTAACTATGGCTACACCTTC.

The J gene is TRBJ2-2, the V gene TRBV11-2, with D perhaps matching TRBD2 (5 bases). CDR1 and CDR2 from the germline V gene are SGHAT and FQNNGV. The CDR3 is 15 amino acids. Trimming removed 0 bases from V and 3 bases from J, with 8 bases in between. The CDR3 nucleotides read TGTGCCAGCAGCTTAGATGAGGGATACACCGGGGAGCTGTTTTTT. Its protein is CASSLDEGYTGELFF. Variable domain in full (rest from reference TRBV11-2 and TRBJ2-2): EAGVAQSPRYKIIEKRQSVAFWCNPISGHATLYWYQQILGQGPKLLIQFQNNGVVDDSQLPKDRFSAERLKGVDSTLKIQPAKLEDSAVYLCASSLDEGYTGELFFGEGSRLTVL.

The CDR3, as DNA: TGTGCCAGCAGCCAGCCGAGGTCCTACGAGCAGTACTTC. Its protein is CASSQPRSYEQYF. The V call is TRBV3-1 (or the pseudogene TRBV3-2), the J call TRBJ2-7; D is uncertain. Germline CDR1 reads LGHDT; CDR2 reads YNNKEL (reference sequence). The germline V and J ends were trimmed by 3 bases and 1 base, with 7 bases remaining between them. This CDR3 region has 13 residues.

J is TRBJ1-3 and V is TRBV13; D is ambiguous. The V and J ends lost 3 bases and 4 bases respectively, with 7 bases between them. This CDR3 is built from 13 residues. Per germline, CDR1 PRHDT and CDR2 FYEKMQ (reference sequence). The CDR3 nucleotides read TGTGCCAGCAGCTTCGTACAGGGAAACACCATATATTTT. It specifies CASSFVQGNTIYF.

CDR3 loop: CAITDSEQTYEQYF. CDR3 DNA: TGTGCCATCACCGACAGTGAACAAACCTACGAGCAGTACTTC. V gene TRBV10-3 combines with J gene TRBJ2-7, with a tentative D call TRBD1 (5 bases). The CDR3 totals 14 residues. Germline CDR1 reads ENHRY; CDR2 reads SYGVKD. Trimming stripped 7 bases from V and 2 bases from J, with 15 bases between.

V usage is TRBV28 and J usage is TRBJ1-2; 8 bases align to TRBD1. CDR1 is MDHEN, CDR2 SYDVKM, per germline. The ends lost 10 bases at V and 6 bases at J; junction bases unmatched: 13. CDR3 size: 14 residues. The CDR3 loop reads CATQGAATRDGYTF. The CDR3 DNA follows: TGTGCCACCCAGGGGGCCGCGACCAGGGATGGCTACACCTTC.

This clone was counted a single time. This chain uses TRBV3-1 (or the pseudogene TRBV3-2) with TRBJ1-2; D not resolved. CDR3 size: 14 residues. V was trimmed by 0 bases and J by 1 base, leaving 6 bases between them. Germline V gene data show CDR1 as LGHDT and CDR2 as YNNKEL (reference sequence). Written as DNA, the CDR3 is TGTGCCAGCAGCCAAGAAATGGGTAACTATGGCTACACCTTC. Residues: CASSQEMGNYGYTF.

The chain couples TRBV6-5 to TRBJ2-3; possible D gene TRBD1, 5 bases. Trimming took off 0 bases at V and 4 bases at J, with 11 bases between the two ends. This CDR3 has 15 residues. Germline CDR1 is MNHEY and CDR2 is SVGAGI. CDR3 sequence reads: CASSYSKQDADTQYF. The DNA of the CDR3 is TGTGCCAGCAGTTACTCGAAACAGGATGCAGATACGCAGTATTTT.

V gene TRBV5-1 combines with J gene TRBJ1-1, with a weak D call TRBD1 (5 bases). The CDR3 contains 15 residues. V was cut by 0 bases and J by 5 bases, with 14 bases left in between. CDR1 and CDR2 (germline): SGHRS, YFSETQ. The CDR3 region has the DNA TGCGCCAGCAGCTTGGGCGGGGGAAGGGATACTGAAGCTTTCTTT. Its translation: CASSLGGGRDTEAFF.

The J gene is TRBJ1-6, the V gene TRBV5-1; D perhaps matches TRBD1 (5 bases). V was trimmed by 2 bases and J by 9 bases, leaving 9 bases between them. The germline CDR1 and CDR2 sequences are SGHRS and YFSETQ. This CDR3 is built from 13 residues. The CDR3 DNA reads as TGCGCCAGCAGCTTAGGGGACGCTTCACCCCTCCACTTT. Protein: CASSLGDASPLHF.